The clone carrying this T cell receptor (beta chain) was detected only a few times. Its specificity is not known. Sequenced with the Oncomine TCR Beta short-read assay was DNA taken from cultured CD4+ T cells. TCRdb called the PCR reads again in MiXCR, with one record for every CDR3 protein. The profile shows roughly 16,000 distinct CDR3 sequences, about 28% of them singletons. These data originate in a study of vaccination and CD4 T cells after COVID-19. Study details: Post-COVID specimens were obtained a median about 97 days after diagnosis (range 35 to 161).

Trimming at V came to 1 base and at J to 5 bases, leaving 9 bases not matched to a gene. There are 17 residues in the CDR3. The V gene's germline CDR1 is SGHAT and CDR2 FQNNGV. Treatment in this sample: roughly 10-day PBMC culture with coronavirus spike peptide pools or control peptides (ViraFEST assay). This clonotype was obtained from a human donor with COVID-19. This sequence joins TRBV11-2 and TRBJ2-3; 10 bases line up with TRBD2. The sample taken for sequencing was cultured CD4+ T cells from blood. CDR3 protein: CASSLAASGGPLDTQYF. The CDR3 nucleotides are TGTGCCAGCAGCTTAGCTGCTAGCGGGGGACCATTAGATACGCAGTATTTT.